The sequence of this TCR beta chain was determined in a study of T cell changes during pregnancy in multiple sclerosis. This CDR3 is built from 15 residues. The ends were cut back, 5 bases at V and 4 bases at J, with 15 bases in the middle. The germline V gene has CDR1 MNHEY and CDR2 SVGAGI. The table came from immunoSEQ multiplex PCR; TCRdb's copy has only in-frame clones and leaves some out. The sample has around 48,000 clones, over 80% seen once. The clonotype originates from a female donor in good health, enrolled as a control in a pregnancy study. Here the sequenced sample was CD4+ T cells from peripheral blood mononuclear cells, taken in the second trimester of pregnancy. This sequence joins TRBV6-5 and TRBJ1-3; D is unresolved. CDR3 DNA: TGTGCCAGCAGTCGTACTTCAGTCGGGGGAAACACCATATATTTT. This sequence encodes CASSRTSVGGNTIYF.